These 27 T cell receptor beta chains were sequenced from one sample in a study of T cells in tuberculosis. Sequencing used immunoSEQ multiplex PCR; TCRdb keeps in-frame clones, though not all of them. The sample has roughly 30,000 clones, about 89% seen once. Specimen: PBMCs. The receptors originated from a donor between 10 and 35 years old with latent tuberculosis or without tuberculosis infection.

The rearrangement uses TRBV19 and TRBJ2-3; 8 positions match TRBD1. The CDR3 spans 19 residues. Trimming removed 6 bases from V and 2 bases from J; junction bases left unmatched: 19. Germline loops: CDR1 LNHDA, CDR2 SQIVND (reference sequence). CDR3 region: CASSKLFTGGAPATDTQYF. The CDR3 DNA reads as TGTGCCAGTAGCAAACTCTTCACAGGGGGAGCGCCGGCCACAGATACGCAGTATTTT.

The chain has TRBV28 and TRBJ2-7; D is ambiguous. Trimming removed 3 bases at V and 2 bases at J, with 11 bases between. Germline lookup yields CDR1 MDHEN and CDR2 SYDVKM. The CDR3 extends over 14 amino acids. The CDR3 DNA reads as TGTGCCAGCAGTTTCGTTCAGGTGACCTACGAGCAGTACTTC. It translates to CASSFVQVTYEQYF.

This clone was seen a handful of times. V usage is TRBV11-2 and J usage is TRBJ2-3, with D uncertain. V was cut by 4 bases and J by 4 bases, with 12 bases left in between. Germline loops: CDR1 SGHAT, CDR2 FQNNGV. The CDR3 length is 14 residues. CDR3 protein: CASSSYRESDTQYF. Here the CDR3 DNA reads TGTGCCAGCAGCTCCTACCGCGAATCAGATACGCAGTATTTT.

This clone has only one observation. The gene calls are TRBV5-1 and TRBJ2-5, with D perhaps TRBD1 (6 bases). This CDR3 has 13 residues. CDR1 and CDR2 (germline): SGHRS, YFSETQ. With 2 bases removed from V and 4 bases from J, the gap between germline ends came to 9 bases. The CDR3 reads CASSFDRRETQYF. DNA of the CDR3: TGCGCCAGCAGCTTTGACAGGCGAGAGACCCAGTACTTC.

This sequence joins TRBV27 and TRBJ2-5, with a tentative D call TRBD2 (6 bases). CDR1 and CDR2 (germline): MNHEY, SMNVEV (reference sequence). The CDR3 is 12 residues long. Trimming stripped 4 bases from V and 9 bases from J, with 12 bases between. CDR3 protein: CASSSARGAQYF. The CDR3 DNA sequence: TGTGCCAGCAGTTCTGCGCGGGGCGCCCAGTACTTC.

The rearrangement joins TRBV19 to TRBJ1-6; D is uncertain. The CDR3 has 14 amino acids. CDR1 and CDR2 from the germline V gene are LNHDA and SQIVND (reference sequence). Trimming removed 5 bases from V and 7 bases from J, with 12 bases in between. CDR3 bases: TGTGCCAGTAGTGTCGATAGCTTAAATTCACCCCTCCACTTT. Translated, it gives CASSVDSLNSPLHF. Based on the CDR3 plus reference TRBV19 and TRBJ1-6, the full variable domain is DGGITQSPKYLFRKEGQNVTLSCEQNLNHDAMYWYRQDPGQGLRLIYYSQIVNDFQKGDIAEGYSVSREKKESFPLTVTSAQKNPTAFYLCASSVDSLNSPLHFGNGTRLTVT.

The chain employs TRBV7-2 and TRBJ1-3; the D is unclear. This CDR3 spans 15 amino acids. The V and J ends lost 4 bases and 4 bases respectively, with 14 bases between them. CDR1 and CDR2 from the germline V gene are SGHTA and FQGNSA. The CDR3 region is CASSSTRAGGNTIYF. The DNA for the CDR3 is TGTGCCAGCAGCTCGACACGGGCGGGAGGAAACACCATATATTTT. The full variable domain, in which reference TRBV7-2 and TRBJ1-3 provide the parts outside the CDR3, is GAGVSQSPSNKVTEKGKDVELRCDPISGHTALYWYRQSLGQGLEFLIYFQGNSAPDKSGLPSDRFSAERTGGSVSTLTIQRTQQEDSAVYLCASSSTRAGGNTIYFGEGSWLTVV.

The chain recombines TRBV29-1 with TRBJ1-1; 7 nucleotides line up with TRBD1. The CDR3 is 11 residues long. The trim removed 6 bases at V and 8 bases at J, leaving 6 bases unmatched. Germline loops: CDR1 SQVTM, CDR2 ANQGSEA. The CDR3 loop is CSVAQGGEAFF. The CDR3, as DNA: TGCAGCGTGGCGCAGGGGGGCGAAGCTTTCTTT.

The genes are TRBV4-3 and TRBJ2-2; no clear D. This CDR3 is built from 15 residues. Trimming left V 4 bases short and J 5 bases short, with 14 bases between. Germline assignment: CDR1 LGHNA and CDR2 YSLEER. CDR3 in DNA: TGCGCCAGCAGCCCCCATTTTGACAAAACCGGGGAGCTGTTTTTT. This codes for CASSPHFDKTGELFF.

The gene calls are TRBV4-3 and TRBJ1-5; D not certain. This CDR3 has 16 residues. V gave up 0 bases and J gave up 4 bases, with 13 bases separating them. The germline CDR1 and CDR2 sequences are LGHNA and YSLEER. DNA of the CDR3: TGCGCCAGCAGCCAAGATCTGTCTCTCGGGAATCAGCCCCAGCATTTT. It encodes CASSQDLSLGNQPQHF.

The gene calls are TRBV7-6 and TRBJ1-2; D is possibly TRBD1 (6 bases). Between the trimmed V and J ends, which lost 1 base and 7 bases, there was a span of 25 bases. CDR3 size: 18 residues. Germline CDR1 SGHVS, CDR2 FNYEAQ. DNA of the CDR3: TGTGCCAGCAGCTTAGATGTGTCAGGGGATTACACACTGAGTGGCTACACCTTC. It codes for CASSLDVSGDYTLSGYTF. Looking up the rest from reference TRBV7-6 and TRBJ1-2 gives the full variable domain: GAGVSQSPRYKVTKRGQDVALRCDPISGHVSLYWYRQALGQGPEFLTYFNYEAQQDKSGLPNDRFSAERPEGSISTLTIQRTEQRDSAMYRCASSLDVSGDYTLSGYTFGSGTRLTVV.

This sequence joins TRBV10-3 and TRBJ2-7; no clear D gene. The V end was cut by 2 bases, the J end by 0 bases, with 5 bases between. The CDR3 is 13 amino acids. From germline, CDR1 is ENHRY and CDR2 SYGVKD. The DNA for the CDR3 is TGTGCCATCAGTGAGGGGCCCTCCTACGAGCAGTACTTC. This codes for CAISEGPSYEQYF.

This chain connects TRBV19 to TRBJ2-3; D call uncertain. The V and J ends lost 6 bases and 3 bases respectively, with 19 bases between them. CDR1 is LNHDA and CDR2 is SQIVND in the germline V gene (reference sequence). CDR3 size: 16 residues. Written as DNA, the CDR3 is TGTGCCAGTAGCCCCTTGAGAGGCCCTTCAACAGATACGCAGTATTTT. Its protein product is CASSPLRGPSTDTQYF.

The chain combines TRBV9 with TRBJ2-7; 11 positions match TRBD1. V shed 0 bases and J 7 bases; nucleotides not matched to a gene: 3. Germline values: CDR1 SGDLS, CDR2 YYNGEE. The CDR3 has 14 residues. The CDR3 spells CASSVGDRGTEQYF. Written as DNA, the CDR3 is TGTGCCAGCAGCGTAGGGGACAGGGGGACGGAGCAGTACTTC.

J is TRBJ1-2 and V is TRBV28, with 7 positions matching TRBD1. Trimming removed 6 bases from V and 2 bases from J; junction bases left unmatched: 9. Per germline, CDR1 MDHEN and CDR2 SYDVKM. This CDR3 spans 15 amino acids. CDR3 loop: CASSQGTVENYGYTF. The DNA for the CDR3 is TGTGCCAGCAGCCAAGGGACAGTAGAGAACTATGGCTACACCTTC.

The chain carries TRBV27 and TRBJ2-1; 11 nucleotides match TRBD2. The ends lost 6 bases at V and 8 bases at J; junction bases unmatched: 9. This CDR3 has 15 residues. Looked up from germline, CDR1 is MNHEY and CDR2 is SMNVEV (reference sequence). The CDR3 reads CASSYSGGAGDEQFF. The CDR3 DNA follows: TGTGCCAGCAGCTATAGCGGGGGGGCCGGGGATGAGCAGTTCTTC.

This chain links TRBV7-9 with TRBJ1-3, with D maybe TRBD1 (6 bases). The CDR3 totals 16 residues. The ends were cut back, 5 bases at V and 1 base at J, with 15 bases in the middle. Germline values: CDR1 SEHNR, CDR2 FQNEAQ (reference sequence). CDR3 sequence: CASSRRTGTSGNTIYF. The CDR3 DNA is TGTGCCAGCAGCAGGAGGACCGGGACATCTGGAAACACCATATATTTT.

V usage is TRBV18 and J usage is TRBJ1-1, with D possibly TRBD1 on 6 matching bases. V shed 3 bases and J shed 5 bases, with 16 bases lying between them. The germline V gene has CDR1 KGHSH and CDR2 LQKENI. The CDR3 sequence is 15 residues long. The CDR3 is CASSPSQGPRTEAFF. The DNA of the CDR3 is TGTGCCAGCTCACCTTCACAGGGCCCGCGAACTGAAGCTTTCTTT.

CDR3 residues: CASSSQRYEQYF. The DNA for the CDR3 is TGTGCCAGCAGTTCTCAGCGCTACGAGCAGTACTTC. The chain employs TRBV6-6 and TRBJ2-7, with no clear D. CDR1 and CDR2 from the germline V gene are MNHNY and SVGAGI (reference sequence). There are 12 residues in the CDR3. V was pared by 4 bases and J by 3 bases, with 7 bases between.

The V gene is TRBV28, the J gene TRBJ1-2; D remains unclear. This CDR3 is built from 16 residues. Trimming cost V 4 bases and J 1 base, with 16 bases left between them. The germline CDR1 and CDR2 sequences are MDHEN and SYDVKM. CDR3 sequence (DNA): TGTGCCAGCAGTTCCTTTGGCGGGGTCCTTAACTATGGCTACACCTTC. Translation: CASSSFGGVLNYGYTF.

This chain connects TRBV4-3 to TRBJ1-1; D ambiguous. The germline V and J ends were trimmed by 4 bases and 1 base, with 19 bases remaining between them. Germline loops: CDR1 LGHNA, CDR2 YSLEER. CDR3 size: 17 residues. The CDR3 DNA sequence: TGCGCCAGCAGCCCTAGGGCCTCTAGAGGGAAGAACACTGAAGCTTTCTTT. Translating gives CASSPRASRGKNTEAFF.

This clone was counted between two and nine times. The DNA for the CDR3 is TGTGCCAGCAGTCAACTAGAGGCAGATACGCAGTATTTT. Translated: CASSQLEADTQYF. This chain connects TRBV2 to TRBJ2-3; a weak D match, TRBD2 (5 bases). CDR1 and CDR2 (germline): SNHLY, FYNNEI. V lost 5 bases and J lost 4, with 10 bases in between. This CDR3 has 13 amino acids.

The rearrangement joins TRBV7-3 to TRBJ2-1, with D hard to call. From germline, CDR1 is SGHTA and CDR2 FQGTGA. V was pared by 3 bases and J by 5 bases, with 14 bases between. There are 15 residues in the CDR3. CDR3 in amino acids: CASSFTVDPNNEQFF. CDR3 bases: TGTGCCAGCAGCTTTACAGTAGATCCCAACAATGAGCAGTTCTTC.

This sequence joins TRBV7-8 and TRBJ1-1; D unclear. Germline CDR1 reads SGHVS; CDR2 reads FQNEAQ. The CDR3 sequence is 12 residues long. The V and J ends lost 2 bases and 8 bases respectively, with 9 bases between them. This CDR3 is CASSLLATEAFF. DNA of the CDR3: TGTGCCAGCAGCTTATTGGCAACCGAAGCTTTCTTT.

This chain connects TRBV28 to TRBJ1-5; no definite D call. V dropped 4 bases and J dropped 5 bases, with 6 bases sitting between them. The CDR3 is 12 residues long. The germline V gene has CDR1 MDHEN and CDR2 SYDVKM. The CDR3 is CASSSPDQPQHF. CDR3 DNA sequence: TGTGCCAGCAGTTCTCCCGATCAGCCCCAGCATTTT. The full variable domain, rest sourced from reference TRBV28 and TRBJ1-5, is DVKVTQSSRYLVKRTGEKVFLECVQDMDHENMFWYRQDPGLGLRLIYFSYDVKMKEKGDIPEGYSVSREKKERFSLILESASTNQTSMYLCASSSPDQPQHFGDGTRLSIL.

The chain recombines TRBV6-4 with TRBJ2-2; TRBD1 aligns across 8 bases. V trimming: 3 bases; J trimming: 2 bases; junction bases outside the gene matches: 2. Germline values: CDR1 MRHNA, CDR2 SNTAGT. The CDR3 has 15 residues. The chain's CDR3 is CASSEQGGNTGELFF. CDR3 DNA sequence: TGTGCCAGCAGTGAACAGGGGGGTAACACCGGGGAGCTGTTTTTT.

The chain is built from TRBV11-3 and TRBJ2-1, with 7 bases identical to TRBD1. Losses at the gene ends were 5 bases for V and 9 bases for J; bases not matched to a gene: 10. The V gene's germline CDR1 is SGHNT and CDR2 YENEEA. The CDR3 has 14 amino acids. CDR3 nucleotides: TGTGCCAGCAGCAATCGTGACAGGGAGCCTGAGCAGTTCTTC. It encodes CASSNRDREPEQFF.